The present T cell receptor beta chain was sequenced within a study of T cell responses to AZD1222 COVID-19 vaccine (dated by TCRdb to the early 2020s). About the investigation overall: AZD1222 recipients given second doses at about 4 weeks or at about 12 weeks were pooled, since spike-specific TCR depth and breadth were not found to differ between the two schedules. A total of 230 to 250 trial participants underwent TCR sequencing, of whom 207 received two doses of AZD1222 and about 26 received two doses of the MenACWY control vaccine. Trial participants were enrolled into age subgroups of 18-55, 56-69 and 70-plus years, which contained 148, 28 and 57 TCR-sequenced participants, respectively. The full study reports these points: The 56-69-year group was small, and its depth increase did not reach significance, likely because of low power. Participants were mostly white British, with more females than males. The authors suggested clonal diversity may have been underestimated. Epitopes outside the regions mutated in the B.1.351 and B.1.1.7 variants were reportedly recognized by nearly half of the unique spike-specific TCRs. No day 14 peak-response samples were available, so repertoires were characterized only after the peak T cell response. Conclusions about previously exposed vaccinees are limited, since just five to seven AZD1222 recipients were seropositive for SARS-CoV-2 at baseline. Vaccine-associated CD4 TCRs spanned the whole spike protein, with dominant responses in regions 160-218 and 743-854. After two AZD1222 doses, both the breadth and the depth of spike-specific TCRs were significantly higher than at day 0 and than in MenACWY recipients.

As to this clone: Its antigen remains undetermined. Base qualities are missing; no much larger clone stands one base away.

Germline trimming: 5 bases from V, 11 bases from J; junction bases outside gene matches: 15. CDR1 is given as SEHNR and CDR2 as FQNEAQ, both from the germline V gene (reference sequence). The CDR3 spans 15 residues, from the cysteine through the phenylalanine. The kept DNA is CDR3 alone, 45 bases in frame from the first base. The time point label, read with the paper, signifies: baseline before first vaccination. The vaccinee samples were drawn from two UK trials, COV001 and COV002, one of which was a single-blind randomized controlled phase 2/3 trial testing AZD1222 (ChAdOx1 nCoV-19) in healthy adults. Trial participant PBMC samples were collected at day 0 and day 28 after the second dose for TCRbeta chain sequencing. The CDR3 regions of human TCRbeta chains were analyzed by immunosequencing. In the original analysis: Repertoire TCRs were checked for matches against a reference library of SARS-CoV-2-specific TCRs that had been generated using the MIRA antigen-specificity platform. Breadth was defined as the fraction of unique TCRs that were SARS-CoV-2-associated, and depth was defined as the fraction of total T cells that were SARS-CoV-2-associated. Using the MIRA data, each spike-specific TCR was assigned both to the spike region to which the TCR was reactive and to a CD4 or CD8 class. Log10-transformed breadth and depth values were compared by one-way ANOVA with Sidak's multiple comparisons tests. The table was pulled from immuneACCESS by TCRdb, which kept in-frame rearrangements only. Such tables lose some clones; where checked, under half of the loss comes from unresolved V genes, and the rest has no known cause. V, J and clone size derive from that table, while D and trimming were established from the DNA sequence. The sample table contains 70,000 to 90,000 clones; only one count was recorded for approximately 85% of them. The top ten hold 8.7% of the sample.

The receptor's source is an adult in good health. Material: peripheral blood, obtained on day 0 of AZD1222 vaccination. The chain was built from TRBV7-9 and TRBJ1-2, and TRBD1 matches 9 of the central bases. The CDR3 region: CASSRLSGTGKEYTF. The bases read TGTGCCAGCAGCCGACTCTCCGGGACAGGGAAGGAGTACACCTTC.